The present T cell receptor beta chain was sequenced within a study of control samples from healthy donors and cancer patients. Per the germline V gene, CDR1 is LGHNA and CDR2 is YSLEER. Trimming pared 3 bases from V and 2 bases from J, leaving 9 bases between. This CDR3 has 14 residues. Repertoires were generated with immunoSEQ multiplex PCR, while TCRdb's copy carries only in-frame clones and drops some. The repertoire includes 95,000 to 100,000 clones, around 88% of them detected once, and under 10% sits in the top ten. The rearrangement links TRBV4-3 to TRBJ2-3, with D unresolved. The sample taken for sequencing was blood. The receptor's source is a man between 25 and 39 years old in good health. The DNA for the CDR3 is TGCGCCAGCAGCCAGCACGGGTACACAGATACGCAGTATTTT. This codes for CASSQHGYTDTQYF.